This T cell receptor (beta chain) was recovered during a study of shared clonotypes between healthy human individuals. CDR1 is MDHEN and CDR2 is SYDVKM in the germline V gene. The CDR3 has 13 amino acids. In regard to this clone: Compared with germline, one end of the junction differs, possibly owing to a read error. Other DNA sequences of this sample code for an identical CDR3.

The assay was carried out at the deep level. The protocol was immunoSEQ multiplex PCR, while the TCRdb copy is restricted to in-frame clones and leaves out a portion. The sample has some 490,000 clones, more than 75% seen once. The sequenced sample consisted of PBMCs. This rearrangement joins TRBV28 to TRBJ1-1; D gene uncertain. This receptor was obtained from a woman between 40 and 50 years old in good health. Some clones in this sample may be carry-over from other donors' samples. The CDR3 DNA is TGTGCCAGCAGCCCTCCCTTGAACACTGAAGCTTTCTTC. Amino acid sequence: CASSPPLNTEAFF. Full variable domain (remainder filled in from reference TRBV28 and TRBJ1-1): DVKVTQSSRYLVKRTGEKVFLECVQDMDHENMFWYRQDPGLGLRLIYFSYDVKMKEKGDIPEGYSVSREKKERFSLILESASTNQTSMYLCASSPPLNTEAFFGQGTRLTVV.